A single sample is the source of the 8 T cell receptor beta chains below, sequenced in a study of T cell responses to AZD1222 COVID-19 vaccine. Sequencing was performed with immunoSEQ multiplex PCR; in TCRdb, only in-frame clones are kept and a portion is missing. This sample yields 150,000 to 200,000 clones, of which 85% to 90% are seen a single time; 3.5% to 4.5% belongs to the top ten. Sequencing was performed on peripheral blood, taken 28 days after the second dose of the MenACWY control vaccine. The source is an adult who received the MenACWY meningococcal vaccine as a control.

This chain links TRBV7-3 with TRBJ1-1; the D gene is possibly TRBD1 (5 bases). Trimming left V 4 bases short and J 8 bases short, with 14 bases between. Germline V gives CDR1 SGHTA, CDR2 FQGTGA. CDR3 length: 13 amino acids. The chain's CDR3 is CASSYTKDREAFF. The DNA for the CDR3 is TGTGCCAGCAGCTACACAAAAGACAGAGAAGCTTTCTTT.

This clone was observed a single time. The chain recombines TRBV6-5 with TRBJ2-7, with D possibly matching TRBD1 (6 bases). The germline CDR1 and CDR2 sequences are MNHEY and SVGAGI. The germline V and J ends were trimmed by 2 bases and 2 bases, with 13 bases remaining between them. The CDR3 sequence is 15 residues long. The CDR3: CASSYVGRDTYEQYF. CDR3 coding DNA: TGTGCCAGCAGTTACGTCGGTAGGGACACCTACGAGCAGTACTTC.

This clone turned up a few times. V gene TRBV3-1 (or the pseudogene TRBV3-2) combines with J gene TRBJ2-5; no definite D call. The CDR3 runs 14 residues. CDR1 and CDR2 (germline): LGHDT, YNNKEL (reference sequence). Trimming removed 1 base from V and 1 base from J, with 7 bases in between. CDR3 DNA: TGTGCCAGCAGCCAAGGGGCAGTCCAAGAGACCCAGTACTTC. Its protein is CASSQGAVQETQYF.

This rearrangement joins TRBV19 to TRBJ1-1; D is unresolved. V shed 9 bases and J shed 1 base, with 12 bases lying between them. Germline loops: CDR1 LNHDA, CDR2 SQIVND (reference sequence). The CDR3 consists of 13 residues. The CDR3 DNA reads as TGTGCCAGCGCACTACAGAAGAACACTGAAGCTTTCTTT. Translation gives CASALQKNTEAFF.

This chain joins TRBV3-1 (or the pseudogene TRBV3-2) and TRBJ1-3, with D possibly matching TRBD1 (6 bases). This CDR3 has 14 residues. Germline V CDR1 and CDR2: LGHDT, YNNKEL (reference sequence). V was clipped by 0 bases and J by 10 bases, with 13 bases between them. CDR3: CASSQEWKGGTIYF. CDR3 coding DNA: TGTGCCAGCAGCCAAGAGTGGAAGGGGGGGACCATATATTTT.

The chain joins TRBV19 to TRBJ2-7; 8 positions match TRBD1. This CDR3 is built from 14 residues. V gave up 5 bases and J gave up 4 bases; unmatched junction bases: 7. Germline CDR1 reads LNHDA; CDR2 reads SQIVND (reference sequence). The CDR3 here is CASSYGTGVYEQYF. The CDR3 DNA sequence: TGTGCCAGTAGTTATGGGACAGGAGTTTACGAGCAGTACTTC.

The rearrangement joins TRBV7-2 to TRBJ1-2; D might be TRBD1 (6 bases). The V gene's germline CDR1 is SGHTA and CDR2 FQGNSA. The CDR3 consists of 13 residues. Trimming left V 2 bases short and J 8 bases short, with 12 bases between. CDR3 protein: CASSLIEGDGYTF. CDR3 DNA: TGTGCCAGCAGCTTAATCGAGGGGGACGGCTACACCTTC.

This clone has only a few counts. The V and J genes are TRBV7-8 and TRBJ2-2; no clear D. The CDR3 consists of 13 residues. V was trimmed by 2 bases and J by 6 bases, leaving 7 bases between them. CDR1 is SGHVS, CDR2 FQNEAQ, per germline. CDR3 in amino acids: CASSLTWPGELFF. The CDR3 DNA reads as TGTGCCAGCAGCTTAACGTGGCCCGGGGAGCTGTTTTTT.